The 5 T cell receptor beta chains below all came from one sample that was sequenced in a study of cytomegalovirus exposure and HLA in healthy donors. With 60 Vbeta and 13 Jbeta primers, the PCR was carried out. TCRdb's table, derived via immunoSEQ multiplex PCR, lists solely in-frame clones and lacks some. The profile shows over 90,000 clones, 65% to 80% of them singletons. Sequencing was carried out using PBMCs. All receptors derive from a woman aged 45-65 years in good health and CMV-seropositive.

The sample holds one count of this clone. The CDR3 spells CASSPRPSGRAFDEQFF. The CDR3 nucleotides read TGTGCCAGCAGCCCGAGGCCTAGCGGGAGGGCCTTCGATGAGCAGTTCTTC. V and J are TRBV7-2 and TRBJ2-1, with 12 bases aligning to TRBD2. V shed 5 bases and J 8 bases; nucleotides not matched to a gene: 13. This CDR3 has 17 amino acids. CDR1 and CDR2 (germline): SGHTA, FQGNSA.

The rearrangement joins TRBV6-5 to TRBJ2-2; TRBD2 agrees at 8 bases. The J segment lost 4 bases and the V segment lost 11 bases, leaving 9 bases of the junction unmatched. The CDR3 loop spans 14 amino acids. Germline values: CDR1 MNHEY, CDR2 SVGAGI. This CDR3 is CAASGTRGTGELFF. The CDR3 nucleotides are TGTGCCGCCTCCGGGACTAGAGGCACCGGGGAGCTGTTTTTT.

The V call is TRBV10-3, the J call TRBJ1-2, with D unresolved. The V gene's germline CDR1 is ENHRY and CDR2 SYGVKD. With 7 bases removed from V and 5 bases from J, the gap between germline ends came to 11 bases. The CDR3 has 12 amino acids. The CDR3 region has the DNA TGTGCCATCATGGCTCTCCCATATGGCTACACCTTC. This encodes CAIMALPYGYTF.

This clone was counted a single time. The rearrangement joins TRBV7-9 to TRBJ2-1; TRBD2 matches 11 bases. This CDR3 contains 16 residues. V lost 5 bases, J lost 3 bases, and 6 bases stayed unmatched. Germline V CDR1 and CDR2: SEHNR, FQNEAQ (reference sequence). CDR3 DNA sequence: TGTGCCAGCAGCCAACTAGCGGGAGTGGTCTACAATGAGCAGTTCTTC. Protein: CASSQLAGVVYNEQFF.

The count of this clone is one. The chain uses TRBV5-6 and TRBJ2-7, with 11 nucleotides matching TRBD2. V lost 3 bases and J lost 0; bases outside the gene matches: 5. The CDR3 contains 16 residues. Germline values: CDR1 SGHDT, CDR2 YYEEEE. CDR3 DNA: TGTGCCAGCAGCTCGGGCGGACTAGCGGGCTCCTACGAGCAGTACTTC. Its translation: CASSSGGLAGSYEQYF.